These 27 T cell receptor beta chains share one sample of origin, sequenced in a study of siplizumab effects on memory and regulatory T cells (dated by TCRdb to the late 2010s). Their target antigens are unknown. Cells in the mixed lymphocyte reaction were cultured together at 37 degrees C for 6 days. The library was obtained by the immunoSEQ multiplex PCR assay. TCRdb limited this immuneACCESS table to in-frame rearrangements with V and J called. A share of clones is missing; checked studies link under half to unresolved V genes, and the rest is unexplained. This sample lists about 15,000 clones; around 41% were detected once. The ten largest clones represent approximately 8% of the sample. The sequenced sample was CFSE-low (dividing) CD4+ T cells sorted from an allogeneic mixed lymphocyte reaction. The origin of the receptors is a human donor in good health; the cells came from an allogeneic mixed lymphocyte reaction. Some clones in this sample may be carry-over from other donors' samples.

The chain links TRBV7-2 to TRBJ2-1; 10 positions agree with TRBD1. The length of the CDR3 is 16 residues. Germline V gene sequence: CDR1 SGHTA, CDR2 FQGNSA. With 1 base clipped from V and 8 bases from J, the junction kept 8 bases outside the gene matches. CDR3: CASSLDWDRGIHEQFF. CDR3 nucleotides: TGTGCCAGCAGCTTAGACTGGGACAGGGGCATACATGAGCAGTTCTTC. Using reference TRBV7-2 and TRBJ2-1 for the parts outside the CDR3, the full variable domain is GAGVSQSPSNKVTEKGKDVELRCDPISGHTALYWYRQSLGQGLEFLIYFQGNSAPDKSGLPSDRFSAERTGGSVSTLTIQRTQQEDSAVYLCASSLDWDRGIHEQFFGPGTRLTVL.

The chain uses TRBV25-1 and TRBJ2-7; the match to TRBD2 covers 10 bases. The CDR3 loop spans 14 amino acids. With V trimmed by 3 bases and J by 3 bases, 2 bases remained unmatched. Germline V gene sequence: CDR1 MGHDK, CDR2 SYGVNS. The CDR3 DNA reads TGTGCCAGCAGTGACAGCGGGAGGGGCTACGAGCAGTACTTC. Amino acids: CASSDSGRGYEQYF.

The J gene is TRBJ1-1, the V gene TRBV21-1; the table's D gene call, TRBD1, was not cross checked with the DNA. TRBV21-1 is a listed pseudogene. The CDR3 contains 16 residues. CDR3 protein: CASSKIWAGVHTEAFF. The DNA for the CDR3 is TGTGCCAGCAGCAAAATCTGGGCAGGGGTACACACTGAAGCTTTCTTT.

This clone was detected only a few times. The chain carries TRBV6-4 and TRBJ2-3; 10 positions agree with TRBD2. V lost 1 base and J lost 3; bases outside the gene matches: 1. The germline V gene encodes CDR1 MRHNA and CDR2 SNTAGT. This CDR3 contains 15 residues. Here the CDR3 DNA reads TGTGCCAGCAGTGACTATAGCGGGAGGACAGATACGCAGTATTTT. Its protein is CASSDYSGRTDTQYF.

V usage is TRBV7-9 and J usage is TRBJ2-5, with D unresolved. The J call could be wrong; TRBJ2-7 is a better fit for the DNA end. This CDR3 has 12 amino acids. Germline V gene lookup returns CDR1 SEHNR and CDR2 FQNEAQ (reference sequence). In DNA form, the CDR3 reads TGTGCCAGCAGCCTATTAGGCTACGAGCAGTACTTC. This sequence encodes CASSLLGYEQYF.

V gene TRBV28 combines with J gene TRBJ2-1; D is perhaps TRBD1 (6 bases). The germline V and J ends were trimmed by 5 bases and 7 bases, with 30 bases remaining between them. In germline, CDR1 is MDHEN, CDR2 SYDVKM. The CDR3 length is 19 residues. CDR3 loop: CASSTYYRVGGSPGNEQFF. The CDR3 DNA reads TGTGCCAGCAGTACCTATTACAGGGTCGGTGGCAGTCCGGGGAATGAGCAGTTCTTC.

V gene TRBV5-1 combines with J gene TRBJ2-7; D is ambiguous. The CDR3 loop spans 14 amino acids. CDR1 SGHRS and CDR2 YFSETQ come from the germline V gene. V lost 0 bases and J 3 bases, leaving 10 bases between the germline ends. For the CDR3, the DNA is TGCGCCAGCAGCTTGGAGGCCAGTTACTACGAGCAGTACTTC. Translation: CASSLEASYYEQYF.

This clone was detected once. The chain links TRBV18 to TRBJ2-7; 12 positions agree with TRBD1. Trimming cost V 3 bases and J 4 bases; bases outside gene matches: 4. CDR3 length: 15 residues. Germline CDR1 KGHSH, CDR2 LQKENI. The CDR3: CASSPGTGGMYEQYF. CDR3 coding DNA: TGTGCCAGCTCACCCGGGACAGGGGGCATGTACGAGCAGTACTTC.

The chain joins TRBV4-1 to TRBJ2-7, with 9 bases matching TRBD2. From germline, CDR1 is MGHRA and CDR2 YSYEKL. V shed 6 bases and J 4 bases; nucleotides not matched to a gene: 19. The CDR3 covers 18 residues. For the CDR3, the DNA is TGCGCCAGCAGTCCCGGTTGGGCGGGAGGGGCCGGTCGTTACGAGCAGTACTTC. It specifies CASSPGWAGGAGRYEQYF.

V and J are TRBV29-1 and TRBJ2-5; D possibly corresponds to TRBD1 (7 bases). Germline V gene data show CDR1 as SQVTM and CDR2 as ANQGSEA. V was cut by 3 bases and J by 11 bases, with 19 bases left in between. This CDR3 comprises 13 residues. The CDR3 is CSVDGQGGRVQYF. In DNA form, the CDR3 reads TGCAGCGTTGACGGTCAGGGGGGACGGGTTCAGTACTTC.

The chain combines TRBV5-1 with TRBJ1-4, with TRBD1 matching 8 bases. The CDR3 contains 18 residues. V shed 0 bases, J shed 8 bases, and the junction held 15 bases outside the gene matches. Per the germline V gene, CDR1 is SGHRS and CDR2 is YFSETQ. DNA of the CDR3: TGCGCCAGCAGCTTGGGGCAACCGGGACGGACAGGGAGGGAAAAACTGTTTTTT. Amino acids: CASSLGQPGRTGREKLFF. Combining the CDR3 with reference TRBV5-1 and TRBJ1-4 gives the whole variable domain KAGVTQTPRYLIKTRGQQVTLSCSPISGHRSVSWYQQTPGQGLQFLFEYFSETQRNKGNFPGRFSGRQFSNSRSEMNVSTLELGDSALYLCASSLGQPGRTGREKLFFGSGTQLSVL.

V gene TRBV7-2 combines with J gene TRBJ2-7; 11 bases are shared with TRBD2. Germline CDR1 and CDR2: SGHTA and FQGNSA. The CDR3 totals 13 residues. Trimming removed 5 bases from V and 9 bases from J; junction bases left unmatched: 6. The CDR3 sequence: CASSALAGARQYF. The CDR3, as DNA: TGTGCCAGCAGCGCACTAGCGGGAGCTCGGCAGTACTTC. Full variable domain (remainder filled in from reference TRBV7-2 and TRBJ2-7): GAGVSQSPSNKVTEKGKDVELRCDPISGHTALYWYRQSLGQGLEFLIYFQGNSAPDKSGLPSDRFSAERTGGSVSTLTIQRTQQEDSAVYLCASSALAGARQYFGPGTRLTVT.

There are a few counts of this clone. This rearrangement joins TRBV4-1 to TRBJ2-7, with 9 positions matching TRBD1. Unmatched junction bases numbered 11, after V lost 2 bases and J lost 6 bases. The CDR3 is made up of 16 amino acids. CDR1 is MGHRA, CDR2 YSYEKL, per germline. CDR3 sequence reads: CASSQSVGTGLGEQYF. For the CDR3, the DNA is TGCGCCAGCAGCCAATCTGTGGGGACAGGGTTGGGCGAGCAGTACTTC.

The V gene is TRBV19, the J gene TRBJ1-6; D not certain. Germline V gene sequence: CDR1 LNHDA, CDR2 SQIVND (reference sequence). V was pared by 2 bases and J by 9 bases, with 11 bases between. CDR3 length: 14 amino acids. The CDR3: CASSISYGRSPLHF. The CDR3 bases are TGTGCCAGTAGTATATCATACGGTCGTTCACCCCTCCACTTT.

This clone was recorded many times. The chain couples TRBV11-3 to TRBJ2-7; TRBD1 matches at 10 bases. J was trimmed by 9 bases and V by 0 bases; bases with no gene match: 2. Germline-derived CDR1 and CDR2 are SGHNT and YENEEA. The CDR3 spans 13 residues. In nucleotides, the CDR3 is TGTGCCAGCAGCTTAGAGACAGGGGGCGCGCAGTACTTC. It yields the protein CASSLETGGAQYF.

Only a few counts were recorded for this clone. The chain links TRBV7-9 to TRBJ2-3, with D uncertain. There are 15 residues in the CDR3. In germline, CDR1 is SEHNR, CDR2 FQNEAQ (reference sequence). Trimming shortened V by 5 bases and J by 2 bases, and 14 bases separated the two germline ends. CDR3 region: CASSPQSLYTDTQYF. The CDR3 nucleotides read TGTGCCAGCAGCCCCCAAAGCCTATACACAGATACGCAGTATTTT.

The sample holds a few counts of this clone. The chain combines TRBV7-8 with TRBJ1-4, with D uncertain. The germline V gene encodes CDR1 SGHVS and CDR2 FQNEAQ. The V end was cut by 2 bases, the J end by 0 bases, with 16 bases between. The CDR3 consists of 18 residues. The CDR3 nucleotides are TGTGCCAGCAGCTTATTACGTCGACTTTCCGCAACTAATGAAAAACTGTTTTTT. Translating gives CASSLLRRLSATNEKLFF.

This clone has a single count. J is TRBJ2-3 and V is TRBV5-4; no clear D gene. The V end was cut by 4 bases, the J end by 3 bases, with 15 bases between. Germline lookup yields CDR1 SGHNT and CDR2 YYREEE (reference sequence). This CDR3 spans 15 amino acids. CDR3 protein: CASSPPPSETDTQYF. As DNA, the CDR3 is TGTGCCAGCAGCCCACCCCCGAGCGAGACAGATACGCAGTATTTT.

This clone was detected a few times. At the DNA level, this CDR3 is encoded by other sequences in the same sample as well. Here the CDR3 DNA reads TGTGCCAGCAGCGTAGCAGGGGCTGGCTACAATGAGCAGTTCTTC. It translates to CASSVAGAGYNEQFF. The J gene is TRBJ2-1, the V gene TRBV9, with D possibly matching TRBD1 (6 bases). Trimming took off 0 bases at V and 3 bases at J, with 10 bases between the two ends. Germline values: CDR1 SGDLS, CDR2 YYNGEE. This CDR3 region has 15 residues.

The genes are TRBV2 and TRBJ1-2; 7 bases match TRBD1. Germline V gene lookup returns CDR1 SNHLY and CDR2 FYNNEI. The V segment lost 9 bases and the J segment 1 base; nucleotides outside the gene matches: 8. The CDR3 is made up of 14 amino acids. CDR3 DNA sequence: TGTGCCAGTGGTCAAAACAGGGGTAACTATGGCTACACCTTC. It translates to CASGQNRGNYGYTF.

The chain joins TRBV19 to TRBJ2-5; 11 bases fit TRBD2. CDR3 size: 16 residues. In germline, CDR1 is LNHDA, CDR2 SQIVND (reference sequence). V trimming: 6 bases; J trimming: 4 bases; junction bases outside the gene matches: 10. CDR3 sequence: CASSQGTSGRGETQYF. DNA of the CDR3: TGTGCCAGTAGCCAAGGGACTAGCGGCCGAGGAGAGACCCAGTACTTC.

The chain is built from TRBV5-1 and TRBJ1-1; D remains ambiguous. The CDR3 is 14 residues long. Between the trimmed V and J ends, which lost 0 bases and 1 base, there was a span of 7 bases. Germline loops: CDR1 SGHRS, CDR2 YFSETQ. The CDR3 protein is CASSLVQENTEAFF. The CDR3 bases are TGCGCCAGCAGCTTGGTTCAGGAGAACACTGAAGCTTTCTTT. Complete variable domain (other parts from reference TRBV5-1 and TRBJ1-1): KAGVTQTPRYLIKTRGQQVTLSCSPISGHRSVSWYQQTPGQGLQFLFEYFSETQRNKGNFPGRFSGRQFSNSRSEMNVSTLELGDSALYLCASSLVQENTEAFFGQGTRLTVV.

This clone turned up a few times. The chain uses TRBV19 and TRBJ1-5, with 7 positions matching TRBD1. Germline values: CDR1 LNHDA, CDR2 SQIVND (reference sequence). The V gene end was trimmed by 0 bases and the J gene end by 3 bases; junction bases not matched to a gene: 5. CDR3 length equals 16 residues. The CDR3 region has the DNA TGTGCCAGTAGTATAGAGCGTGGACAGGTCAATCAGCCCCAGCATTTT. It specifies CASSIERGQVNQPQHF.

This clone appeared a few times. The rearrangement links TRBV6-5 to TRBJ1-3; D gene ambiguous. Trimming cost V 0 bases and J 2 bases, with 8 bases left between them. The CDR3 extends over 15 amino acids. Germline values: CDR1 MNHEY, CDR2 SVGAGI. The CDR3 is CASSYSSLPGNTIYF. The CDR3 bases are TGTGCCAGCAGTTACTCGAGTCTGCCTGGAAACACCATATATTTT.

This clone was found a few times. This sequence joins TRBV21-1 and TRBJ2-1; no check of the table's D call, TRBD2, against the DNA was made. TRBV21-1 is described as a pseudogene. The CDR3 is 12 amino acids. CDR3 in amino acids: CAGTSIWNEQFF. In DNA, the CDR3 is TGTGCCGGGACTAGCATCTGGAATGAGCAGTTCTTC.

This chain links TRBV28 with TRBJ1-2; D unresolved. The CDR3 has 13 amino acids. Germline V CDR1 and CDR2: MDHEN, SYDVKM. Trimming stripped 5 bases from V and 4 bases from J, with 11 bases between. The CDR3 loop is CASSPTALYGYTF. CDR3 DNA: TGTGCCAGCAGTCCTACAGCGCTCTATGGCTACACCTTC.

This chain uses TRBV30 with TRBJ2-3; 8 nucleotides line up with TRBD2. Germline V gene data show CDR1 as GTSNPN and CDR2 as SVGIG (reference sequence). The CDR3 has 15 residues. V lost 2 bases and J lost 3; bases outside the gene matches: 7. In DNA, the CDR3 is TGTGCCTGGAGTTACTCGCGCGGGGGGACAGATACGCAGTATTTT. As protein: CAWSYSRGGTDTQYF. The full variable domain, its missing parts supplied by reference TRBV30 and TRBJ2-3, is SQTIHQWPATLVQPVGSPLSLECTVEGTSNPNLYWYRQAAGRGLQLLFYSVGIGQISSEVPQNLSASRPQDRQFILSSKKLLLSDSGFYLCAWSYSRGGTDTQYFGPGTRLTVL.